This T cell receptor beta chain is drawn from a study of blood T cell repertoires in COVID-19. Original handling: Estimated nucleated cell counts came from reference gene primer amplification. Sequencing was performed with immunoSEQ multiplex PCR; in TCRdb, only in-frame clones are kept and a portion is missing. That table gives V, J and clone size, and the DNA gave D and trimming. The data show about 220,000 clones, more than 75% seen once. The sample taken for sequencing was peripheral blood. The TCR was taken from a man aged 50-59 years who had recovered from COVID-19.

The CDR3 loop is CASSLRLAYIYEQYF. The CDR3 nucleotides read TGTGCCAGCAGTTTACGACTAGCTTATATCTACGAGCAGTACTTC. The chain joins TRBV27 to TRBJ2-7; 7 nucleotides match TRBD2. Trimming cost V 2 bases and J 3 bases; bases outside gene matches: 7. The CDR3 loop spans 15 amino acids. CDR1 and CDR2 (germline): MNHEY, SMNVEV (reference sequence).